Listed here are 11 T cell receptor beta chains from one sample, sequenced in a study of shared clonotypes between healthy human individuals. Terminally differentiated effector memory CD45RA+ cells were left out of the naive CD8 fraction, which was CD45RO-negative and positively selected for CCR7. Generated by immunoSEQ multiplex PCR, the TCRdb table keeps only in-frame clones and is missing some. Among roughly 600,000 clones, 98% were seen once, and the ten largest hold 0.3%. The specimen was naive CD8+ T cells sorted from blood. Receptors originate from a man between 25 and 39 years old in good health.

This sequence joins TRBV29-1 and TRBJ1-5; a possible D gene is TRBD1 (5 bases). Germline V CDR1 and CDR2: SQVTM, ANQGSEA. Trimming shortened V by 4 bases and J by 0 bases, and 7 bases separated the two germline ends. The CDR3 runs 13 residues. This CDR3 is CSVVQDSNQPQHF. The CDR3 DNA follows: TGCAGCGTTGTACAGGATAGCAATCAGCCCCAGCATTTT.

The J gene is TRBJ1-1, the V gene TRBV5-4; D is unclear. Germline CDR1 is SGHNT and CDR2 is YYREEE (reference sequence). The CDR3 is 15 residues long. Deletions cut 3 bases from V and 0 bases from J, with 12 bases between. This CDR3 is CASSSSWELNTEAFF. As DNA, the CDR3 is TGTGCCAGCAGCTCAAGTTGGGAATTGAACACTGAAGCTTTCTTT.

The chain recombines TRBV6-5 with TRBJ2-7; D remains unclear. Trimming stripped 0 bases from V and 6 bases from J, with 12 bases between. Germline lookup yields CDR1 MNHEY and CDR2 SVGAGI. The CDR3 is 14 amino acids. The CDR3 coding sequence is TGTGCCAGCAGTTACTCTTCCACCGGCGGCGAGCAGTACTTC. It translates to CASSYSSTGGEQYF.

This clone came up once. The CDR3 bases are TGCAGCGTTTTCGGACTAGAATTGGGTGAGCAGTTCTTC. Its translation is CSVFGLELGEQFF. This chain links TRBV29-1 with TRBJ2-1, with TRBD2 matching 7 bases. Unmatched junction bases numbered 10, after V lost 5 bases and J lost 9 bases. This CDR3 has 13 amino acids. Germline-derived CDR1 and CDR2 are SQVTM and ANQGSEA.

This chain joins TRBV19 and TRBJ2-7; 12 bases line up with TRBD2. The CDR3 sequence is 15 residues long. The trim removed 3 bases at V and 3 bases at J, leaving 3 bases unmatched. Germline lookup yields CDR1 LNHDA and CDR2 SQIVND (reference sequence). The CDR3 DNA sequence: TGTGCCAGTAGTATGCGGACTAGCGGGATCTACGAGCAGTACTTC. Translating gives CASSMRTSGIYEQYF.

The chain uses TRBV11-3 and TRBJ2-2; 8 positions match TRBD2. V shed 2 bases, J shed 6 bases, and the junction held 8 bases outside the gene matches. The length of the CDR3 is 16 residues. Germline V gene lookup returns CDR1 SGHNT and CDR2 YENEEA. CDR3 sequence (DNA): TGTGCCAGCAGCTTACGCGGACTAGCTGATCCCGGGGAGCTGTTTTTT. Its protein is CASSLRGLADPGELFF.

The chain uses TRBV15 and TRBJ2-1, with 8 positions matching TRBD1. Germline V lookup: CDR1 LNHNV, CDR2 YYDKDF (reference sequence). The CDR3 extends over 12 amino acids. V shed 8 bases, J shed 8 bases, and the junction held 5 bases outside the gene matches. Here the CDR3 reads CATAGGGDEQFF. The CDR3 nucleotides are TGTGCCACCGCAGGGGGCGGTGATGAGCAGTTCTTC.

The chain is built from TRBV27 and TRBJ2-2; 12 bases fit TRBD2. CDR3 length equals 16 residues. Trimming took 3 bases from V and 2 from J; bases not matched to a gene: 1. Germline lookup yields CDR1 MNHEY and CDR2 SMNVEV (reference sequence). DNA of the CDR3: TGTGCCAGCAGTTTGACTAGCGGGAGTAACACCGGGGAGCTGTTTTTT. Protein sequence: CASSLTSGSNTGELFF.

The chain is built from TRBV7-9 and TRBJ2-5, with 7 positions matching TRBD1. The CDR3 totals 14 residues. Germline V gene lookup returns CDR1 SEHNR and CDR2 FQNEAQ (reference sequence). With V trimmed by 5 bases and J by 6 bases, 9 bases remained unmatched. DNA of the CDR3: TGTGCCAGCAGCGGAGACAGGGACGAAAAGACCCAGTACTTC. Residues: CASSGDRDEKTQYF.

This chain joins TRBV10-1 and TRBJ2-7; D not certain. V lost 8 bases and J 4 bases, leaving 21 bases between the germline ends. CDR1 and CDR2 from the germline V gene are WNHNN and SYGVQD (reference sequence). The CDR3 contains 15 residues. The CDR3 here is CASPTLGPMDYEQYF. The DNA of the CDR3 is TGCGCCAGCCCAACTTTGGGCCCGATGGATTACGAGCAGTACTTC.

The chain recombines TRBV9 with TRBJ2-7; possible D gene TRBD2, 5 bases. This CDR3 has 13 residues. The germline V gene has CDR1 SGDLS and CDR2 YYNGEE. Trimming took off 4 bases at V and 0 bases at J, with 8 bases between the two ends. Written as DNA, the CDR3 is TGTGCCAGCAGCCCGGGGTCCTCCTACGAGCAGTACTTC. This translates into CASSPGSSYEQYF.